This T cell receptor (beta chain) is drawn from a study of cytomegalovirus exposure and HLA in healthy donors. Study information: Approximately 200 million T cells yielded over 90 million unique TCR beta sequences in earlier analysis.

Trimming removed 2 bases from V and 0 bases from J, with 10 bases in between. The CDR3 has 16 amino acids. CDR1 is MNHNS and CDR2 is SASEGT in the germline V gene. Comments on this clone: Its target is unknown.

Study-wide results and caveats: Analysis was carried out at a later point, and it linked a missense DCLRE1C variant to TCR beta V- and J-gene trimming. The study flagged fewer than 200 TCR beta chains as cytomegalovirus-associated. The authors considered a cluster of highly shared sequence variants likely to be a sequencing artifact.

Use of 60 Vbeta and 13 Jbeta primers characterized the PCR. The assay was immunoSEQ multiplex PCR, and TCRdb's table has in-frame clones only and misses some. The profile shows about 86,000 clones, roughly 77% of them singletons. The J gene is TRBJ1-4, the V gene TRBV6-1; TRBD1 is a possible D gene (5 bases). This sequence was found in a woman between 35 and 50 years old in good health and CMV-seropositive. The material sequenced was PBMCs. The CDR3 bases are TGTGCCAGCAGTGAACCTTGGGGCCCAACTAATGAAAAACTGTTTTTT. This encodes CASSEPWGPTNEKLFF.